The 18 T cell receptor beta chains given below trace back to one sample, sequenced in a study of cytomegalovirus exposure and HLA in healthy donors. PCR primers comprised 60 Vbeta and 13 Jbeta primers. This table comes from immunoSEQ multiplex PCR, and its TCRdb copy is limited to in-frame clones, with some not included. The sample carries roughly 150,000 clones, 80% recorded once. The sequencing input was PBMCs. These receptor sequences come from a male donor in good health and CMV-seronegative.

The CDR3 sequence is CASRPYSGGANYGYTF. For the CDR3, the DNA is TGTGCCAGCAGACCCTACTCAGGGGGCGCTAACTATGGCTACACCTTC. V usage is TRBV6-4 and J usage is TRBJ1-2, with TRBD1 matching 8 bases. The trim removed 6 bases at V and 0 bases at J, leaving 9 bases unmatched. CDR1 is MRHNA and CDR2 is SNTAGT in the germline V gene. The CDR3 contains 16 residues.

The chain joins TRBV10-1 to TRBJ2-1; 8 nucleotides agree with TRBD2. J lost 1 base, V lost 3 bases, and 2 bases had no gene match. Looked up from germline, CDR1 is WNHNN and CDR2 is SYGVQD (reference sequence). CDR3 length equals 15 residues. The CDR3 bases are TGCGCCAGCAGTGAAAGCGGGGGTTCCTACAATGAGCAGTTCTTC. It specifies CASSESGGSYNEQFF.

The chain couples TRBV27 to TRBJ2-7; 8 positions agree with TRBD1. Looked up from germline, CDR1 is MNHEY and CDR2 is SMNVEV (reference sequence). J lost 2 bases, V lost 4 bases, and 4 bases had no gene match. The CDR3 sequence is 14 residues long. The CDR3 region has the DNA TGTGCCAGCAGTTGGGGACAGGCGACCTACGAGCAGTACTTC. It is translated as CASSWGQATYEQYF.

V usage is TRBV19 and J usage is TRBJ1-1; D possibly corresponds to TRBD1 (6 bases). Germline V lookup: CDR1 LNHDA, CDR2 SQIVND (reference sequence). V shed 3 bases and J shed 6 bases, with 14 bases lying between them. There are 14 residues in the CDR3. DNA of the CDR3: TGTGCCAGTAGTATCCACCGGACAGTCTCTGAAGCTTTCTTT. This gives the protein CASSIHRTVSEAFF.

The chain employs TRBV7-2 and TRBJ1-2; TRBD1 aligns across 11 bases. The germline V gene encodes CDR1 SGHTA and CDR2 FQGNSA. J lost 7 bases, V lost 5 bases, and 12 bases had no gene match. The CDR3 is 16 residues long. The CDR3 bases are TGTGCCAGCAGCACCGGGACAGGGGGAAGGGGGCTTGGCTACACCTTC. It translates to CASSTGTGGRGLGYTF.

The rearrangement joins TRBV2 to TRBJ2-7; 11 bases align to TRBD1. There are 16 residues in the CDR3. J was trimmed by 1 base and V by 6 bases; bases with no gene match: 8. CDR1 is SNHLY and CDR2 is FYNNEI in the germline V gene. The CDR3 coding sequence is TGTGCCAGCAGGGGCCCGGGACAGGGGGGTTCCTACGAGCAGTACTTC. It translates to CASRGPGQGGSYEQYF.

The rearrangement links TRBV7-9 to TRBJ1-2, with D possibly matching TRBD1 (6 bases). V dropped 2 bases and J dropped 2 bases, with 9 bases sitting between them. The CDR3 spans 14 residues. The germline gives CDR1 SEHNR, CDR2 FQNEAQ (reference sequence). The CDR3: CASSLRGGNYGYTF. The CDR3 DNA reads TGTGCCAGCAGCTTAAGGGGGGGCAACTATGGCTACACCTTC. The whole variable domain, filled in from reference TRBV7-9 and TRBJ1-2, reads DTGVSQNPRHKITKRGQNVTFRCDPISEHNRLYWYRQTLGQGPEFLTYFQNEAQLEKSRLLSDRFSAERPKGSFSTLEIQRTEQGDSAMYLCASSLRGGNYGYTFGSGTRLTVV.

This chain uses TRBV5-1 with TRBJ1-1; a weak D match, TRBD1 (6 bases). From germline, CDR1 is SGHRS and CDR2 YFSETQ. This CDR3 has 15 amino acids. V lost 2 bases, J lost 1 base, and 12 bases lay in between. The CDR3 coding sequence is TGCGCCAGCAGCTTAGCCGGGACAAGGAACACTGAAGCTTTCTTT. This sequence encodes CASSLAGTRNTEAFF. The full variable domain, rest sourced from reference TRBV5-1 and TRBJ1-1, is KAGVTQTPRYLIKTRGQQVTLSCSPISGHRSVSWYQQTPGQGLQFLFEYFSETQRNKGNFPGRFSGRQFSNSRSEMNVSTLELGDSALYLCASSLAGTRNTEAFFGQGTRLTVV.

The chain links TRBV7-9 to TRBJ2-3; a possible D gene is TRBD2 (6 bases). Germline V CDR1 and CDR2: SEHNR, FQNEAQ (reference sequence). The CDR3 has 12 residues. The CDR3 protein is CAVSGLTDTQYF. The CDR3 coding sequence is TGTGCAGTTAGCGGACTCACAGATACGCAGTATTTT.

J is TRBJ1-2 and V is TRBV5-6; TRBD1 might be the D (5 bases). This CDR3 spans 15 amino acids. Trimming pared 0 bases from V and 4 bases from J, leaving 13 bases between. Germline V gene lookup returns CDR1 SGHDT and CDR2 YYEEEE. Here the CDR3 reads CASSLGAAGRYGYTF. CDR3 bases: TGTGCCAGCAGCTTGGGGGCAGCAGGGCGCTATGGCTACACCTTC.

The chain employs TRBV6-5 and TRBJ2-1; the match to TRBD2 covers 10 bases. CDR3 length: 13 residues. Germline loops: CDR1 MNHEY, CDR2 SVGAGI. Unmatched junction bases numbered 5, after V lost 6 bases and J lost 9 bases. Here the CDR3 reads CASSQGTSVEQFF. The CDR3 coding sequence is TGTGCCAGCAGCCAGGGGACTAGCGTTGAGCAGTTCTTC.

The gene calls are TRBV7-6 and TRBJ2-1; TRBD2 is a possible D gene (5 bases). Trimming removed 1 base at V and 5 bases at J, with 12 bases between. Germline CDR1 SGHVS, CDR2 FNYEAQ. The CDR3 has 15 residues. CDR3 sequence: CASSLGSLGDNEQFF. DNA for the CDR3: TGTGCCAGCAGCTTAGGATCCCTCGGGGACAATGAGCAGTTCTTC.

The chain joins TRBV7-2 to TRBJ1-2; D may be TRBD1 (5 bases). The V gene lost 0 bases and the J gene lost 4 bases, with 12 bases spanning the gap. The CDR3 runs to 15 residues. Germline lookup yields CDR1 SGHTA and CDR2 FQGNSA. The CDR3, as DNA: TGTGCCAGCAGCTTAGCGCAGGGAGGGGTCTATGGCTACACCTTC. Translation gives CASSLAQGGVYGYTF.

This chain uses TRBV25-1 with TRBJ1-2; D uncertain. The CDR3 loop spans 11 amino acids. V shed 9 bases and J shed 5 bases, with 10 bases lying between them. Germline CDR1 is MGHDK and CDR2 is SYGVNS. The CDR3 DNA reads TGTGCCAGTCGAGGGAGTTATGGCTACACCTTC. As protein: CASRGSYGYTF.

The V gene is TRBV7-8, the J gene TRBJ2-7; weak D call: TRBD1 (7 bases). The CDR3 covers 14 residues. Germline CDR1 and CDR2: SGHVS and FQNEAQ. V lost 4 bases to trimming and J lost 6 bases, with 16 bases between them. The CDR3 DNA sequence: TGTGCCAGCAGCTATGACAGGGAGGTCCCCGAGCAGTACTTC. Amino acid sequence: CASSYDREVPEQYF.

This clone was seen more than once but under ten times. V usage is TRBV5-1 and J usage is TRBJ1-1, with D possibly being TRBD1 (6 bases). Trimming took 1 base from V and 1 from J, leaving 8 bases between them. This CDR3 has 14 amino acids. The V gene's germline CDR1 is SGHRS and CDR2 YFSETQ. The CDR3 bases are TGCGCCAGCAGCTTGAGACAGGAGAACACTGAAGCTTTCTTT. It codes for CASSLRQENTEAFF.

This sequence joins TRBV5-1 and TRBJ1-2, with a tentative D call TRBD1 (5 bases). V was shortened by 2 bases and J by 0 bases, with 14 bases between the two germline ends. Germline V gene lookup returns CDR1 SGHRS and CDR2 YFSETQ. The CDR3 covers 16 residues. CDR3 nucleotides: TGCGCCAGCAGCTTTGGTGGGACGGGAGCTAACTATGGCTACACCTTC. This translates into CASSFGGTGANYGYTF.

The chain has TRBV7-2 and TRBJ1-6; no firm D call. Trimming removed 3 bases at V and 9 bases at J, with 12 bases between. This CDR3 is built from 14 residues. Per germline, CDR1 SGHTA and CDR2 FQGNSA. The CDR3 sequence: CASSFSGEGSPLHF. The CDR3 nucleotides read TGTGCCAGCAGCTTTTCCGGGGAAGGTTCACCCCTCCACTTT.